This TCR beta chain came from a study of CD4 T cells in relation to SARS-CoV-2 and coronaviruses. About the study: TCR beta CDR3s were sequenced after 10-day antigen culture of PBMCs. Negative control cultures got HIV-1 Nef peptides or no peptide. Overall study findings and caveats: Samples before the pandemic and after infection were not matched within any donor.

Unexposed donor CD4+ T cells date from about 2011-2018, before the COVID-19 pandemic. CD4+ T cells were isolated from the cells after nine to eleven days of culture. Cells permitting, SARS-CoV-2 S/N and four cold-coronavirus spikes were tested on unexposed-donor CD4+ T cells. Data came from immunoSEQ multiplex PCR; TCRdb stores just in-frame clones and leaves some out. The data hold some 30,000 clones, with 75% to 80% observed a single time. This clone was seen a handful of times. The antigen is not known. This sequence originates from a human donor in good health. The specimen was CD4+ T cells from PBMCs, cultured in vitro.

CDR3 amino acids: CASSPRSSGNYEQYF. The CDR3 nucleotides are TGTGCCAGCTCACCACGTTCTAGCGGGAACTACGAGCAGTACTTC. The chain employs TRBV18 and TRBJ2-7; 9 bases fit TRBD2. The germline V gene encodes CDR1 KGHSH and CDR2 LQKENI. The CDR3 loop spans 15 amino acids. Trimming took 1 base from V and 3 from J; bases not matched to a gene: 4.